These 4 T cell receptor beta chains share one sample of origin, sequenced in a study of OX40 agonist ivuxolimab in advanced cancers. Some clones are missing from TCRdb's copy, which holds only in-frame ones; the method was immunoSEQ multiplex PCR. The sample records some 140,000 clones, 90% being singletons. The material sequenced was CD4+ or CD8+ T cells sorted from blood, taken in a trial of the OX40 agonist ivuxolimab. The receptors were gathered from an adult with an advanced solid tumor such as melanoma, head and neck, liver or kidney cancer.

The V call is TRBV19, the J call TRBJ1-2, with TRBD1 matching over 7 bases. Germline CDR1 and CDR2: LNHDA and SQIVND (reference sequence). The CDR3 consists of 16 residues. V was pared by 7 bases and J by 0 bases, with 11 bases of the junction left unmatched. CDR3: CASTGTGAVSNYGYTF. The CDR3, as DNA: TGTGCCAGTACGGGAACAGGGGCGGTATCTAACTATGGCTACACCTTC.

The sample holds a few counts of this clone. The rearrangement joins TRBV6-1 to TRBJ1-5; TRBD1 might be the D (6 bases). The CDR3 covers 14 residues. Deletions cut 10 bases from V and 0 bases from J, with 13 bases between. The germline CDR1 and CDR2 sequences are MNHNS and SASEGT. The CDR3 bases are TGTGCCACCCAAGGGGGTAATAGCAATCAGCCCCAGCATTTT. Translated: CATQGGNSNQPQHF.

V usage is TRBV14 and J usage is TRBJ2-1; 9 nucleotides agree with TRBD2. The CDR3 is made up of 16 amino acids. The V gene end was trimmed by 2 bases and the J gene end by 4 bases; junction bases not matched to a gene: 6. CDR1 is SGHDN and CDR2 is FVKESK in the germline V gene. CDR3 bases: TGTGCCAGCAGCCAACTGACTAGCGGAGCTTACAATGAGCAGTTCTTC. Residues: CASSQLTSGAYNEQFF. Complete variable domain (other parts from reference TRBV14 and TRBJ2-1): EAGVTQFPSHSVIEKGQTVTLRCDPISGHDNLYWYRRVMGKEIKFLLHFVKESKQDESGMPNNRFLAERTGGTYSTLKVQPAELEDSGVYFCASSQLTSGAYNEQFFGPGTRLTVL.

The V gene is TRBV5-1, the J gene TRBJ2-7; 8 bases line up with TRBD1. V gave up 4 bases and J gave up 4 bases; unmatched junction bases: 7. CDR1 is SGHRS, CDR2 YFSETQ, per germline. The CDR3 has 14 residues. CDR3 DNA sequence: TGCGCCAGCAGCGTCCCAGGACAGGGTTACGAGCAGTACTTC. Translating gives CASSVPGQGYEQYF.